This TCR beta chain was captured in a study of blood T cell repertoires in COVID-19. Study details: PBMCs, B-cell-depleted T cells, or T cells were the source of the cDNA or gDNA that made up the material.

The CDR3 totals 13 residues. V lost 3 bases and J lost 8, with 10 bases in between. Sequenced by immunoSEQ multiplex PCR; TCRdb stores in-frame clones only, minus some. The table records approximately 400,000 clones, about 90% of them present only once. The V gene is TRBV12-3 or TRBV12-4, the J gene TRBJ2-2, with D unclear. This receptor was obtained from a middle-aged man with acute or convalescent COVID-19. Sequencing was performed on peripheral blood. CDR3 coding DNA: TGTGCCAGCAGTTTTTCCGGGTTAGGGGAGCTGTTTTTT. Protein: CASSFSGLGELFF.